These T cell receptor beta chains were read from a single sample in a study of control samples from healthy donors and cancer patients. The table came from immunoSEQ multiplex PCR; TCRdb's copy has only in-frame clones and leaves some out. The sample consists of 140,000 to 150,000 clones, 80% to 95% of them appearing once. The source material was blood. The receptors come from a man younger than 40 in good health. Each CDR3 is given without its conserved first and last residue. Each record gives: V gene, J gene, CDR3 protein.

v_call: TRBV10-3
j_call: TRBJ1-1
cdr3_aa: AIRGSEGARWTEAF

v_call: TRBV16
j_call: TRBJ2-7
cdr3_aa: ASSQIHGGGQGVYEQY

v_call: TRBV6-1
j_call: TRBJ2-7
cdr3_aa: ASSEAPSYEQY

v_call: TRBV15
j_call: TRBJ1-4
cdr3_aa: ATSRANTGLDSEKLF

v_call: TRBV24-1
j_call: TRBJ1-1
cdr3_aa: ATSDFVGTEAF

v_call: TRBV4-1
j_call: TRBJ1-6
cdr3_aa: ASSLTQNNSPLH

v_call: TRBV30
j_call: TRBJ2-2
cdr3_aa: AWSASRRLHTGELF

v_call: TRBV6-2/TRBV6-3
j_call: TRBJ2-1
cdr3_aa: ASSYSGGGYNEQF

v_call: TRBV9
j_call: TRBJ2-3
cdr3_aa: ASSVVGSGSSTDTQY

v_call: TRBV10-3
j_call: TRBJ2-4
cdr3_aa: AISDGSDFKNIQY

v_call: TRBV27
j_call: TRBJ2-7
cdr3_aa: ASSPLVGEQY

v_call: TRBV5-4
j_call: TRBJ1-2
cdr3_aa: ASSLRQGSYT

v_call: TRBV28
j_call: TRBJ1-2
cdr3_aa: ASNFRVGGYT

v_call: TRBV6-1
j_call: TRBJ2-4
cdr3_aa: ASSELAGGIQY

v_call: TRBV25-1
j_call: TRBJ1-4
cdr3_aa: ASSDWEINEKLF